This TCR beta chain was sequenced in a study of siplizumab effects on memory and regulatory T cells. Study-wide context: Paired setups tested mixed lymphocyte reactions with approximately 1 ug/mL siplizumab or no drug. Overall study findings and caveats: Unstimulated naive T cells seemed to show more diversity than memory cells did, and they also seemed to be among the major contributors to the alloresponse. On average, about 69% of mappable alloreactive CD4+ clones were Treg-derived under siplizumab, against about 27% in controls.

To note about this clone: Its antigen is unknown.

Every sample had some 100,000 of its TCR templates assayed. Assay used: immunoSEQ multiplex PCR; TCRdb lists only in-frame clones, some missing. The table has more than 12,000 clones, around 40% seen once. Coculturing of the mixed lymphocyte reaction cells was performed at 37°C for around 6 days. Per germline, CDR1 SGHNT and CDR2 YYREEE (reference sequence). Between the trimmed V and J ends, which lost 4 bases and 4 bases, there was a span of 17 bases. The CDR3 totals 15 residues. V is TRBV5-4 and J is TRBJ1-2, with D possibly matching TRBD1 (6 bases). Sequencing was carried out using CFSE-low (dividing) CD4+ T cells sorted from an allogeneic mixed lymphocyte reaction. This clonotype was sampled from a human donor in good health; the cells came from an allogeneic mixed lymphocyte reaction. Some clones in this sample may be carry-over from other donors' samples. The chain's CDR3 is CASSTGGAGAYGYTF. Here the CDR3 DNA reads TGTGCCAGCAGCACCGGGGGGGCAGGGGCCTATGGCTACACCTTC.